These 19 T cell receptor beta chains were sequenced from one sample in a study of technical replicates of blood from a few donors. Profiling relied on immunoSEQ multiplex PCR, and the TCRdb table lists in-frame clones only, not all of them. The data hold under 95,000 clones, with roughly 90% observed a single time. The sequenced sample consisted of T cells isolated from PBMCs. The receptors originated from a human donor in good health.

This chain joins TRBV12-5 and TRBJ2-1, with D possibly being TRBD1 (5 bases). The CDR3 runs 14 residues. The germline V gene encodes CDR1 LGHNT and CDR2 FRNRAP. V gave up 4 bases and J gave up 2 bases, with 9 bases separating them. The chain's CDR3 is CASGSPGPYNEQFF. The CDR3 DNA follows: TGTGCTAGTGGTTCCCCAGGGCCCTACAATGAGCAGTTCTTC.

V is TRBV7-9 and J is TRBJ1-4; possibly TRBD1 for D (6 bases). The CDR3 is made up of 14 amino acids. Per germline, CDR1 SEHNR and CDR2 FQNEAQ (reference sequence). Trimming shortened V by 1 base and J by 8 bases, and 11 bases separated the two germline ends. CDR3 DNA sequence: TGTGCCAGCAGCTTAGAGGGGGAGTGGGAAAAACTGTTTTTT. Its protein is CASSLEGEWEKLFF.

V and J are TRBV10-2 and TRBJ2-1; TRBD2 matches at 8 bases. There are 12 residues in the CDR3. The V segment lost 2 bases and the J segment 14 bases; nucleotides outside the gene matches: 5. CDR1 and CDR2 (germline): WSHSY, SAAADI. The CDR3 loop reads CASSEGLAWEFF. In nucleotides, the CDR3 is TGCGCCAGCAGTGAGGGACTAGCCTGGGAGTTCTTC.

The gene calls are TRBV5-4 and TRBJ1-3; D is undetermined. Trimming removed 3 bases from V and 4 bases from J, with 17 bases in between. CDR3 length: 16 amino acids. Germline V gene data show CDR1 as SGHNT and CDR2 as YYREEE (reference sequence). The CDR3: CASSSSIGSPGNTIYF. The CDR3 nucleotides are TGTGCCAGCAGCTCTTCGATAGGGAGTCCAGGAAACACCATATATTTT.

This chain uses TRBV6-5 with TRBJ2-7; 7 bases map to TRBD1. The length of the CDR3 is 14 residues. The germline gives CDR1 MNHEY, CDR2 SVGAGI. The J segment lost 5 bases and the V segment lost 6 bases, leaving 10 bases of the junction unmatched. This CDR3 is CASSLDRAFNEQYF. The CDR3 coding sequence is TGTGCCAGCAGCCTAGACAGGGCCTTTAACGAGCAGTACTTC.

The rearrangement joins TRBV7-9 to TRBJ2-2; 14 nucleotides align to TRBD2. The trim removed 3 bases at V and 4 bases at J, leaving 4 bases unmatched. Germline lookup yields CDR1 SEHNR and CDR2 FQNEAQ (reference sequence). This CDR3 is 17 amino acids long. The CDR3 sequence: CASSLGTSGSRTGELFF. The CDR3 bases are TGTGCCAGCAGCTTGGGGACTAGCGGGAGTCGCACCGGGGAGCTGTTTTTT.

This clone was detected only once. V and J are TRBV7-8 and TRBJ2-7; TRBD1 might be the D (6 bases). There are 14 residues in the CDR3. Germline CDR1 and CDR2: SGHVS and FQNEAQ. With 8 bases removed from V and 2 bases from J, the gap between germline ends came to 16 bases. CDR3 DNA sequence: TGTGCCAGCGGCGTAACGGGACAAGCCTACGAGCAGTACTTC. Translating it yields CASGVTGQAYEQYF.

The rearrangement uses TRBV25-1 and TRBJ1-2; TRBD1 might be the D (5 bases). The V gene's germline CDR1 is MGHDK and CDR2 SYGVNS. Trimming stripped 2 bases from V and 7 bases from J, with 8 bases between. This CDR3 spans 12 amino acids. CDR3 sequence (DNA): TGTGCCAGCAGTGAAGGGGGGTTTGGCTACACCTTC. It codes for CASSEGGFGYTF.

CDR3 in DNA: TGTGCTAGTGTAAAAGAGACCCAGTACTTC. It yields the protein CASVKETQYF. The chain uses TRBV12-5 and TRBJ2-5; D remains unclear. The ends were cut back, 7 bases at V and 3 bases at J, with 3 bases in the middle. The germline gives CDR1 LGHNT, CDR2 FRNRAP. The CDR3 is 10 amino acids.

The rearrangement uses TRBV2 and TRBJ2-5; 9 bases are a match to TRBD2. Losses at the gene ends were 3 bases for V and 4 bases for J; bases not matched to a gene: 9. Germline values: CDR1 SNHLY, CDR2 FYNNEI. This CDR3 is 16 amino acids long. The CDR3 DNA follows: TGTGCCAGCAGTGAGTTGGGATTAGCGGGAGTAGAGACCCAGTACTTC. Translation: CASSELGLAGVETQYF.

The CDR3, as DNA: TGTGCCAGCAGCCAGCGGGAGGCCTCAGATACGCAGTATTTT. It specifies CASSQREASDTQYF. The J gene is TRBJ2-3, the V gene TRBV11-3; TRBD2 aligns across 9 bases. The V gene end was trimmed by 5 bases and the J gene end by 4 bases; junction bases not matched to a gene: 4. Germline V gene data show CDR1 as SGHNT and CDR2 as YENEEA. This CDR3 region has 14 residues.

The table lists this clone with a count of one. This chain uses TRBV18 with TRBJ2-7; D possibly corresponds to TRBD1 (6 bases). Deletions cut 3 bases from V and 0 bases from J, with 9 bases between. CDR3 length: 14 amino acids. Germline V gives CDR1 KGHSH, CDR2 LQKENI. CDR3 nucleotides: TGTGCCAGCTCACCGCGACAGGACTCCTACGAGCAGTACTTC. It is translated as CASSPRQDSYEQYF.

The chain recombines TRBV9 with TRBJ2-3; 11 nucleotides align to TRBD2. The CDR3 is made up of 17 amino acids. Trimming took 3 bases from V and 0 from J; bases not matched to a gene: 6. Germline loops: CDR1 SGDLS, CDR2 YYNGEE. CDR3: CASSGGTSGYSTDTQYF. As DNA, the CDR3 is TGTGCCAGCAGCGGGGGGACTAGCGGCTATAGCACAGATACGCAGTATTTT.

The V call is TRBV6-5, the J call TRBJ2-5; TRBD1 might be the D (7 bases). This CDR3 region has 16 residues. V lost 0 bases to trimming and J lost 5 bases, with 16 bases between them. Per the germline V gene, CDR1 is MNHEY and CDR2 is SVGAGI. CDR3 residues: CASSYSVSTGRETQYF. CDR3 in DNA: TGTGCCAGCAGTTACTCAGTATCGACAGGGAGGGAGACCCAGTACTTC.

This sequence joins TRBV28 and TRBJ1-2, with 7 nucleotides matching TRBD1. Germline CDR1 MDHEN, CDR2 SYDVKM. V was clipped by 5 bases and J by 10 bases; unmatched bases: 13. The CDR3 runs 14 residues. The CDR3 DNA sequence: TGTGCCAGCAGTAGGACAGGTTCATGGAGTGCCTACACCTTC. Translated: CASSRTGSWSAYTF.

CDR3 nucleotide sequence: TGTGCCAGCAGCGTAGATACGGGGGGGAACACTGAAGCTTTCTTT. Translating it yields CASSVDTGGNTEAFF. The chain is built from TRBV9 and TRBJ1-1, with TRBD1 as a possible D gene (5 bases). V was shortened by 0 bases and J by 1 base, with 10 bases between the two germline ends. There are 15 residues in the CDR3. Germline V gives CDR1 SGDLS, CDR2 YYNGEE.

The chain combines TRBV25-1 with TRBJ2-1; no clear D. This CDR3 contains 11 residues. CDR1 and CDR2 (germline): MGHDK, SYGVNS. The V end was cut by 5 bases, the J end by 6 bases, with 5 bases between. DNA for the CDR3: TGTGCCAGCAGTCAGGTCAATGAGCAGTTCTTC. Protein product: CASSQVNEQFF.

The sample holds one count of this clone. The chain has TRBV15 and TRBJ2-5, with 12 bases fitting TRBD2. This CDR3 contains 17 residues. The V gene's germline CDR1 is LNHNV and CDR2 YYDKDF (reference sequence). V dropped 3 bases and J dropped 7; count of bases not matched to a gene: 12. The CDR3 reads CATSRFMTSGSGGTQYF. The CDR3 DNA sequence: TGTGCCACCAGCAGGTTTATGACTAGCGGGAGTGGAGGGACCCAGTACTTC.

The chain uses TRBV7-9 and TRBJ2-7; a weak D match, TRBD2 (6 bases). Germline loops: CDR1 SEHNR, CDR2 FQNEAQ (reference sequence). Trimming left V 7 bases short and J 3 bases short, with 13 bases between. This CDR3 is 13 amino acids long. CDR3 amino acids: CASIGGISYEQYF. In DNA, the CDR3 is TGTGCCAGCATTGGGGGGATAAGCTACGAGCAGTACTTC.